The clone carrying this TCR beta chain was detected once. The junction departs from germline at one end; a sequencing error may be responsible. This entry comes from a study of blood T cell repertoires in COVID-19. Looking at the study overall: Donors in the United States, Italy and Spain gave samples during acute or convalescent COVID-19. PBMCs, B-cell-depleted T cells, or T cells were the source of the cDNA or gDNA that made up the material.

The CDR3 has 17 amino acids. Germline CDR1 reads SGHRS; CDR2 reads YFSETQ. Authors' analysis steps: Amplifying reference gene primers gave estimates of nucleated cell counts. Using immunoSEQ multiplex PCR, the repertoire was profiled, and TCRdb retains in-frame clones only, with some absent. That table gives V, J and clone size, and the DNA gave D and trimming. The sample lists some 130,000 clones; 85% to 90% were seen once. The V call is TRBV5-1, the J call TRBJ2-3; maybe TRBD2 (6 bases). This receptor was identified in a man aged 45-65 years with active COVID-19. Sequencing was done on a sample of peripheral blood. As DNA, the CDR3 is TGCGCCAGCAGCTTGATGCCGCGGGGTAGGTCCACAGATACACAGTATTTT. Its protein is CASSLMPRGRSTDTQYF.